The next 27 T cell receptor beta chains were all read from a single sample in a study of naive and memory T cell subsets. Four PCR rounds used nested alpha and beta constant region primers plus the SP2 primer. Each CDR3 protein is one row after TCRdb ran MiXCR on the UMI-ligation and nested PCR reads. The sample gives over 11,000 distinct CDR3 sequences, around 5.5% of which show up once; 8.2% is in the top ten. The treatment here: skin biopsy from PPD injection site in Mantoux-positive individual. The library had UMIs added by 3' ligation of an oligonucleotide to TCR cDNA. Material: skin, obtained from a tuberculin skin test site. Receptors were obtained from an adult in good health.

Many counts were recorded for this clonotype. J is TRBJ1-2 and V is TRBV6-2 or TRBV6-3; tentative D call: TRBD1 (5 bases). V lost 4 bases, J lost 6 bases, and 18 bases lay in between. Germline V gene lookup returns CDR1 MNHEY and CDR2 SVGEGT. The CDR3 has 15 residues. The CDR3: CASSSTTGLLNGYTF. The CDR3 coding sequence is TGTGCCAGCAGTTCAACTACAGGACTGCTGAATGGCTACACCTTC.

This clonotype was observed at least ten times. The chain has TRBV4-3 and TRBJ2-1, with 11 nucleotides matching TRBD1. Germline CDR1 and CDR2: LGHNA and YSLEER. V trimming: 3 bases; J trimming: 4 bases; junction bases outside the gene matches: 8. The CDR3 has 17 amino acids. This CDR3 reads CASSHGVGQGVYNEQFF. Here the CDR3 DNA reads TGCGCCAGCAGCCATGGGGTGGGACAGGGGGTGTACAATGAGCAGTTCTTC.

This clonotype was detected ten times or more. J is TRBJ2-3 and V is TRBV9; either TRBD1 or TRBD2 may fit D (5 bases each). The ends were cut back, 3 bases at V and 2 bases at J, with 22 bases in the middle. The CDR3 is 18 residues long. CDR1 is SGDLS, CDR2 YYNGEE, per germline. DNA of the CDR3: TGTGCCAGCAGCGCACCTTCCCATGGTGGGGGAATCACAGATACGCAGTATTTT. This codes for CASSAPSHGGGITDTQYF.

This clonotype appeared many times. V usage is TRBV7-2 and J usage is TRBJ1-1; 7 positions match TRBD1. Germline V gene data show CDR1 as SGHTA and CDR2 as FQGNSA. Unmatched junction bases numbered 4, after V lost 5 bases and J lost 4 bases. This CDR3 contains 13 residues. The CDR3 bases are TGTGCCAGCAGCAACGACAGGGTCACTGAAGCTTTCTTT. Its protein is CASSNDRVTEAFF.

This clonotype was counted at least ten times. This chain joins TRBV7-2 and TRBJ2-7; possibly TRBD1 for D (6 bases). The CDR3 loop spans 14 amino acids. V was cut by 3 bases and J by 7 bases, with 16 bases left in between. CDR1 and CDR2 from the germline V gene are SGHTA and FQGNSA. The CDR3 DNA sequence: TGTGCCAGCAGCTTTGGTGGGGGAACAGGGGAGCAGTACTTC. Protein sequence: CASSFGGGTGEQYF.

This clonotype was detected ten times or more. This chain connects TRBV7-6 to TRBJ2-1; tentatively, D is TRBD2 (7 bases). CDR3 length: 16 amino acids. From germline, CDR1 is SGHVS and CDR2 FNYEAQ. Trimming took 5 bases from V and 4 from J, leaving 18 bases between them. The CDR3 sequence is CASSPLVGGEYNEQFF. The CDR3 nucleotides read TGTGCCAGCAGCCCTCTGGTAGGGGGGGAATACAATGAGCAGTTCTTC.

This clonotype was detected many times. This sequence joins TRBV5-1 and TRBJ2-5; D is unclear. Trimming removed 9 bases from V and 0 bases from J, with 12 bases in between. CDR3 size: 13 residues. The germline V gene encodes CDR1 SGHRS and CDR2 YFSETQ. CDR3 in DNA: TGCGCCACTTCCGCAGAGTACCAAGAGACCCAGTACTTC. Its protein is CATSAEYQETQYF.

This clonotype was recorded at least ten times. This chain joins TRBV6-2 or TRBV6-3 and TRBJ2-3, with 8 bases fitting TRBD2. The V gene end was trimmed by 6 bases and the J gene end by 0 bases; junction bases not matched to a gene: 2. Germline CDR1 MNHEY, CDR2 SVGEGT. This CDR3 contains 14 residues. CDR3 loop: CASSPSGSTDTQYF. As DNA, the CDR3 is TGTGCCAGCAGCCCTAGCGGGAGCACAGATACGCAGTATTTT.

This clonotype ranks as medium-sized (0.01 to 0.1%). The gene calls are TRBV4-1 and TRBJ2-3; possibly TRBD1 for D (5 bases). Deletions cut 1 base from V and 5 bases from J, with 16 bases between. This CDR3 comprises 16 residues. Germline-derived CDR1 and CDR2 are MGHRA and YSYEKL. In DNA, the CDR3 is TGCGCCAGCAGCCAAGTACTGACAGTCACGCAAGATACGCAGTATTTT. Protein: CASSQVLTVTQDTQYF.

This clonotype was counted ten times or more. The rearrangement links TRBV28 to TRBJ2-7, with a weak D call TRBD1 (6 bases). The CDR3 spans 14 residues. V was shortened by 4 bases and J by 3 bases, with 13 bases between the two germline ends. The germline gives CDR1 MDHEN, CDR2 SYDVKM. The CDR3 DNA follows: TGTGCCAGCAGTTCCGGTGGACAGTTCTACGAGCAGTACTTC. This codes for CASSSGGQFYEQYF.

This clonotype appeared a few times. The chain couples TRBV15 to TRBJ2-1; perhaps TRBD2 as D (5 bases). Trimming shortened V by 1 base and J by 0 bases, and 10 bases separated the two germline ends. In germline, CDR1 is LNHNV, CDR2 YYDKDF (reference sequence). This CDR3 is built from 16 residues. CDR3 bases: TGTGCCACCAGCAGAGCTCTAGCTAGCTCCTACAATGAGCAGTTCTTC. This translates into CATSRALASSYNEQFF.

This clonotype was detected ten times or more. This chain uses TRBV28 with TRBJ1-1, with D possibly matching TRBD1 (5 bases). V was clipped by 7 bases and J by 6 bases, with 18 bases between them. Germline CDR1 and CDR2: MDHEN and SYDVKM. The CDR3 covers 14 residues. CDR3 amino acids: CASNKATGTAEAFF. In nucleotides, the CDR3 is TGTGCCAGCAATAAAGCGACGGGGACCGCTGAAGCTTTCTTT.

This chain uses TRBV7-2 with TRBJ1-1, with 7 bases identical to TRBD1. Losses at the gene ends were 5 bases for V and 6 bases for J; bases not matched to a gene: 6. The CDR3 loop spans 13 amino acids. In germline, CDR1 is SGHTA, CDR2 FQGNSA. This CDR3 reads CASSRQGFPEAFF. CDR3 in DNA: TGTGCCAGCAGCCGACAGGGATTCCCTGAAGCTTTCTTT.

The chain uses TRBV6-1 and TRBJ2-7, with a possible D match to TRBD2 (6 bases). CDR1 is MNHNS and CDR2 is SASEGT in the germline V gene. CDR3 length: 13 amino acids. V shed 8 bases and J shed 5 bases, with 16 bases lying between them. The CDR3 DNA reads as TGTGCCAGCTCGGTCGGTGGGGGGAACGAGCAGTACTTC. This sequence encodes CASSVGGGNEQYF.

A note on this clonotype: A much larger clone differs from this one at a single base, so this may be a read error. The rearrangement links TRBV6-5 to TRBJ2-3; D tentatively fits TRBD1 or TRBD2 (5 bases each). Germline loops: CDR1 MNHEY, CDR2 SVGAGI. V dropped 4 bases and J dropped 3 bases, with 17 bases sitting between them. The CDR3 sequence is 16 residues long. The CDR3 reads CASSSDMGVGTDTQYF. In DNA form, the CDR3 reads TGTGCCAGCAGTTCGGATATGGGGGTTGGGACAGATACGCAGTATTTT.

This clonotype showed up many times. The rearrangement uses TRBV9 and TRBJ2-3; tentative D call: TRBD2 (6 bases). Germline V lookup: CDR1 SGDLS, CDR2 YYNGEE. V was pared by 4 bases and J by 0 bases, with 15 bases between. The CDR3 covers 16 residues. In nucleotides, the CDR3 is TGTGCCAGCAGCCCCATAAACGGGGGTAGCACAGATACGCAGTATTTT. It translates to CASSPINGGSTDTQYF.

Turning to this clonotype: A much more abundant neighbour one base away suggests this may be a read error. V is TRBV9 and J is TRBJ2-3; no clear D gene. CDR3 length equals 13 residues. CDR1 is SGDLS and CDR2 is YYNGEE in the germline V gene. Trimming left V 1 base short and J 1 base short, with 4 bases between. Written as DNA, the CDR3 is TGTGCCAGCAGCGTAACCTGCACAGATACGCAGTATTTT. Residues: CASSVTCTDTQYF.

This clonotype is medium-sized by share. The chain has TRBV11-2 and TRBJ2-1; maybe TRBD1 (5 bases). Trimming left V 4 bases short and J 4 bases short, with 17 bases between. The CDR3 runs 16 residues. CDR1 and CDR2 (germline): SGHAT, FQNNGV. CDR3 amino acids: CASSSHDSDSYNEQFF. The CDR3 nucleotides read TGTGCCAGCAGCTCGCACGACAGCGACAGTTACAATGAGCAGTTCTTC.

The rearrangement links TRBV18 to TRBJ1-6, with TRBD1 identical over 8 bases. Per germline, CDR1 KGHSH and CDR2 LQKENI. The CDR3 extends over 17 amino acids. V lost 3 bases and J lost 7; bases outside the gene matches: 11. The DNA for the CDR3 is TGTGCCAGCTCACCTACAGGGGGGGGACCCCTAAATTCACCCCTCCACTTT. Amino acids: CASSPTGGGPLNSPLHF.

The sample holds many counts of this clonotype. V gene TRBV9 combines with J gene TRBJ1-6, with D possibly matching TRBD1 (5 bases). CDR3 length: 14 residues. The germline CDR1 and CDR2 sequences are SGDLS and YYNGEE. V lost 0 bases, J lost 10 bases, and 11 bases lay in between. This CDR3 is CASSVGGGGSPLHF. In DNA, the CDR3 is TGTGCCAGCAGCGTAGGGGGGGGGGGATCACCCCTCCACTTT.

This clonotype occurred a few times. The chain has TRBV4-3 and TRBJ1-1, with TRBD1 as a possible D gene (6 bases). Germline V gene sequence: CDR1 LGHNA, CDR2 YSLEER. V lost 3 bases to trimming and J lost 3 bases, with 17 bases between them. This CDR3 is 16 amino acids long. The CDR3 loop reads CASSHLTGMADTEAFF. CDR3 sequence (DNA): TGCGCCAGCAGCCACCTGACAGGAATGGCGGACACTGAAGCTTTCTTT.

This clonotype was detected ten times or more. The rearrangement joins TRBV5-1 to TRBJ1-1, with 9 bases fitting TRBD1. This CDR3 has 14 amino acids. Germline loops: CDR1 SGHRS, CDR2 YFSETQ. V shed 4 bases and J 7 bases; nucleotides not matched to a gene: 8. The CDR3 sequence: CASSPRTGVNEAFF. The CDR3 region has the DNA TGCGCCAGCAGCCCCCGGACAGGGGTTAATGAAGCTTTCTTT.

This clonotype has at least ten counts. The rearrangement uses TRBV14 and TRBJ1-1; D not certain. The length of the CDR3 is 13 residues. Trimming left V 5 bases short and J 3 bases short, with 10 bases between. Germline V CDR1 and CDR2: SGHDN, FVKESK. In DNA, the CDR3 is TGTGCCAGCAGCTCGAGGAGGTACACTGAAGCTTTCTTT. Its translation is CASSSRRYTEAFF. The full variable domain, completed using reference TRBV14 and TRBJ1-1, is EAGVTQFPSHSVIEKGQTVTLRCDPISGHDNLYWYRRVMGKEIKFLLHFVKESKQDESGMPNNRFLAERTGGTYSTLKVQPAELEDSGVYFCASSSRRYTEAFFGQGTRLTVV.

This clonotype occurred a few times. This sequence may be a read error, since a much larger clone differs from it by one base. The chain links TRBV27 to TRBJ1-6, with TRBD1 as a possible D gene (6 bases). CDR1 MNHEY and CDR2 SMNVEV come from the germline V gene (reference sequence). This CDR3 comprises 13 residues. In nucleotides, the CDR3 is TGTGCCAGCAGTTATAGGGGGGGCTCACCCCTCAACTTT. Protein: CASSYRGGSPLNF.

The chain uses TRBV2 and TRBJ1-6; weak D call: TRBD1 (5 bases). Germline assignment: CDR1 SNHLY and CDR2 FYNNEI. Between the trimmed V and J ends, which lost 3 bases and 7 bases, there was a span of 10 bases. This CDR3 contains 14 residues. This CDR3 is CASSDEGPNSPLHF. The CDR3 DNA reads as TGTGCCAGCAGTGACGAGGGACCCAATTCACCCCTCCACTTT. Based on the CDR3 plus reference TRBV2 and TRBJ1-6, the full variable domain is EPEVTQTPSHQVTQMGQEVILRCVPISNHLYFYWYRQILGQKVEFLVSFYNNEISEKSEIFDDQFSVERPDGSNFTLKIRSTKLEDSAMYFCASSDEGPNSPLHFGNGTRLTVT.

This clonotype occurred many times. The chain recombines TRBV15 with TRBJ1-2; TRBD1 is a possible D gene (5 bases). Trimming cost V 2 bases and J 7 bases, with 17 bases left between them. Germline V gene data show CDR1 as LNHNV and CDR2 as YYDKDF (reference sequence). CDR3 length: 15 residues. CDR3 nucleotide sequence: TGTGCCACCAGCAGACCTGGAGCGACAGTATTTGGCTACACCTTC. It is translated as CATSRPGATVFGYTF.

Many counts were recorded for this clonotype. The chain couples TRBV12-3 or TRBV12-4 to TRBJ2-3; D is uncertain. With 5 bases removed from V and 0 bases from J, the gap between germline ends came to 15 bases. The CDR3 runs to 16 residues. The CDR3 spells CASSPLGRSSTDTQYF. The CDR3 DNA sequence: TGTGCCAGCAGTCCCCTTGGGCGGTCTAGCACAGATACGCAGTATTTT.